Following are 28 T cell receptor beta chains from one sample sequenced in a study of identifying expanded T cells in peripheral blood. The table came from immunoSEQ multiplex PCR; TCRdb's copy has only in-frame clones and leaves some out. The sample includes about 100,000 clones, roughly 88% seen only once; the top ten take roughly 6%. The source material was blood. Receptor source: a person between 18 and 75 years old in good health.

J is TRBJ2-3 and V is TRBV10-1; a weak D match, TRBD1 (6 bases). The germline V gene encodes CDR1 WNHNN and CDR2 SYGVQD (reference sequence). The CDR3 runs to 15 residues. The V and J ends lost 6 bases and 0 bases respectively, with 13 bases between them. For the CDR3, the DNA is TGCGCCAGCAGCGAGGACAGTCCTAGCACAGATACGCAGTATTTT. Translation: CASSEDSPSTDTQYF.

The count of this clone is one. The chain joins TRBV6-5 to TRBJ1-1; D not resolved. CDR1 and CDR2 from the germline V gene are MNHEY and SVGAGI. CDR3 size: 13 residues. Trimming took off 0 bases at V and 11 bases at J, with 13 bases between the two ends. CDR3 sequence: CASSYSITGGAFF. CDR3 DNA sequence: TGTGCCAGCAGTTACTCGATCACGGGAGGGGCTTTCTTT.

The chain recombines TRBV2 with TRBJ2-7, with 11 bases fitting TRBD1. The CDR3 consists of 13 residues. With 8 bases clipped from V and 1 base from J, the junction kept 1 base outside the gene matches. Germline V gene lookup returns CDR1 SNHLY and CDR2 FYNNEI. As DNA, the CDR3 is TGTGCCAGCTGGGACAGGGGGTCCTACGAGCAGTACTTC. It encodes CASWDRGSYEQYF.

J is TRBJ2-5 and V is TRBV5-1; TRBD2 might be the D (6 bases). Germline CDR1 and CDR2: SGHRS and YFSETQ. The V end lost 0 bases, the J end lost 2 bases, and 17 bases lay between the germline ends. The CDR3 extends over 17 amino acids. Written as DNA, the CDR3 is TGCGCCAGCAGCTTGGCTGTGGGGGGACCTTCACAAGAGACCCAGTACTTC. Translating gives CASSLAVGGPSQETQYF.

As DNA, the CDR3 is TGTGCCAGCAGGGACAGGGCCTCTTATGGCTACACCTTC. Translating gives CASRDRASYGYTF. The rearrangement links TRBV2 to TRBJ1-2, with 8 bases that match TRBD1. Germline values: CDR1 SNHLY, CDR2 FYNNEI. This CDR3 has 13 amino acids. Germline trimming cut 6 bases from V and 5 bases from J; bases unmatched to any gene: 5.

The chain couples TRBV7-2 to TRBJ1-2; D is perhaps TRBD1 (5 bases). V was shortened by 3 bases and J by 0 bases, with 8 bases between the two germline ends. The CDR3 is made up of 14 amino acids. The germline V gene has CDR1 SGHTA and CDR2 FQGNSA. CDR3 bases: TGTGCCAGCAGCTTTGACAGCTCTAACTATGGCTACACCTTC. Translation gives CASSFDSSNYGYTF.

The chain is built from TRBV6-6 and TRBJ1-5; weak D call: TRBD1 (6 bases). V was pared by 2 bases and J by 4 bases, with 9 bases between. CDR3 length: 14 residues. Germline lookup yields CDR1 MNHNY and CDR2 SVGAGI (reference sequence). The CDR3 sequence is CASSYTQGNQPQHF. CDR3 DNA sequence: TGTGCCAGCAGTTACACCCAGGGGAATCAGCCCCAGCATTTT.

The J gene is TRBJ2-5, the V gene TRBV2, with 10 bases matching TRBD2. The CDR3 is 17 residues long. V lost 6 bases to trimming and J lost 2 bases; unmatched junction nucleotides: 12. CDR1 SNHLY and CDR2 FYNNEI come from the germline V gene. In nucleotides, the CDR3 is TGTGCCAGCAGGAGCCTCTTGGGACTAGCGCTACAAGAGACCCAGTACTTC. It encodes CASRSLLGLALQETQYF.

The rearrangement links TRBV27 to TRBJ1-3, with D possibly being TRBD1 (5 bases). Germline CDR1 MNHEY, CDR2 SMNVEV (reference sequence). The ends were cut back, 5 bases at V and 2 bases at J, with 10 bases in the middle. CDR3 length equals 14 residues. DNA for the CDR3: TGTGCCAGCAGTGCCGGGGGTCCTGGAAACACCATATATTTT. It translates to CASSAGGPGNTIYF.

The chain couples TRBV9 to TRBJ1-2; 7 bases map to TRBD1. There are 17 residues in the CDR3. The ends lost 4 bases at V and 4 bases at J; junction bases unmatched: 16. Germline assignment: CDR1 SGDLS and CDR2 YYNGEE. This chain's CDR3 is CASSPPGGTGVIYGYTF. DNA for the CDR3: TGTGCCAGCAGCCCCCCCGGGGGAACAGGGGTTATCTATGGCTACACCTTC.

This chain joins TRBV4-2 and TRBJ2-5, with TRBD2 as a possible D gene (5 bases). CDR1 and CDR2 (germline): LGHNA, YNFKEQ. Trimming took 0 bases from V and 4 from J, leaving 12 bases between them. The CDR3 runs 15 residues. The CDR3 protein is CASSQDRGRGETQYF. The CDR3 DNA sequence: TGTGCCAGCAGCCAAGACAGAGGACGGGGAGAGACCCAGTACTTC.

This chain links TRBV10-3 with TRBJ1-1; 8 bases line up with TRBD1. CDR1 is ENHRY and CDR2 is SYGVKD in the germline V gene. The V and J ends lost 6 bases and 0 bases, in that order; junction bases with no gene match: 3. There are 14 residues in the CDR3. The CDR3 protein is CAIRDRDVNTEAFF. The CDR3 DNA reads TGTGCCATCAGGGACAGGGACGTGAACACTGAAGCTTTCTTT.

The CDR3 loop reads CAWTSGVGNTGELFF. In DNA form, the CDR3 reads TGTGCCTGGACTAGCGGGGTCGGGAACACCGGGGAGCTGTTTTTT. The chain uses TRBV30 and TRBJ2-2; 9 nucleotides line up with TRBD2. The trim removed 4 bases at V and 1 base at J, leaving 4 bases unmatched. Germline V gene sequence: CDR1 GTSNPN, CDR2 SVGIG (reference sequence). This CDR3 has 15 residues.

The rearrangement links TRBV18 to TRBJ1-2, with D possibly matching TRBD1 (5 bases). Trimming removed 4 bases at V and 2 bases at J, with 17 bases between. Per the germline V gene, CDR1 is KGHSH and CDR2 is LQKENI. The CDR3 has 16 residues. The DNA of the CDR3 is TGTGCCAGCTCACTCATCTCGGGGGAGGCCAACTATGGCTACACCTTC. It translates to CASSLISGEANYGYTF.

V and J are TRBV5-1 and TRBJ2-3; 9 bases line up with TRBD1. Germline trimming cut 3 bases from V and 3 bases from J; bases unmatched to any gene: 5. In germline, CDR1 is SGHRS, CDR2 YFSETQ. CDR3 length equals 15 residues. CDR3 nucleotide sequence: TGCGCCAGCAGCTCGGGACAGGGCGTAACAGATACGCAGTATTTT. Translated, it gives CASSSGQGVTDTQYF. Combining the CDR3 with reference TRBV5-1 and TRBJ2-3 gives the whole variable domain KAGVTQTPRYLIKTRGQQVTLSCSPISGHRSVSWYQQTPGQGLQFLFEYFSETQRNKGNFPGRFSGRQFSNSRSEMNVSTLELGDSALYLCASSSGQGVTDTQYFGPGTRLTVL.

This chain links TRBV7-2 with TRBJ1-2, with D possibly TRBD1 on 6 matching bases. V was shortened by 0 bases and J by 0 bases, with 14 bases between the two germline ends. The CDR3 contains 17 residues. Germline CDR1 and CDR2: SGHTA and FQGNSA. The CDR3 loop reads CASSLAVGGQANYGYTF. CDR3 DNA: TGTGCCAGCAGCTTAGCGGTGGGGGGGCAAGCTAACTATGGCTACACCTTC.

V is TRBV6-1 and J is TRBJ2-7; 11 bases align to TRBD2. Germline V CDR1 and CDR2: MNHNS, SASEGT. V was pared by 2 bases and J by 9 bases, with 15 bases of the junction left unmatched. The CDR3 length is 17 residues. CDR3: CASSETSLLAGERRQYF. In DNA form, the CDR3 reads TGTGCCAGCAGTGAAACGTCTCTACTAGCGGGAGAGCGACGGCAGTACTTC.

CDR3 sequence (DNA): TGTGCCAGCAGTGAATATCAGAAAAGCTATGGCTACACCTTC. Its translation is CASSEYQKSYGYTF. This chain links TRBV2 with TRBJ1-2, with D unclear. This CDR3 has 14 amino acids. Looked up from germline, CDR1 is SNHLY and CDR2 is FYNNEI. V was trimmed by 2 bases and J by 4 bases, leaving 11 bases between them.

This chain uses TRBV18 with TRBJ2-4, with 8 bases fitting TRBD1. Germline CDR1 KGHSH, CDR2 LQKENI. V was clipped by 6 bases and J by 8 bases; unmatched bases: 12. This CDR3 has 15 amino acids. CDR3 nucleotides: TGTGCCAGCTCCCTCGGACAGGGAACGTACGACATTCAGTACTTC. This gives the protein CASSLGQGTYDIQYF. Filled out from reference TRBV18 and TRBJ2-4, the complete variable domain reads NAGVMQNPRHLVRRRGQEARLRCSPMKGHSHVYWYRQLPEEGLKFMVYLQKENIIDESGMPKERFSAEFPKEGPSILRIQQVVRGDSAAYFCASSLGQGTYDIQYFGAGTRLSVL.

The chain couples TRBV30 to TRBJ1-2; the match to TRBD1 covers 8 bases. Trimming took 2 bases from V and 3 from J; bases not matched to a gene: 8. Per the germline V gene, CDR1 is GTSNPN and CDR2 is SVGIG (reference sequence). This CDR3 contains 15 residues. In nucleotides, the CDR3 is TGTGCCTGGAGTACCCCAGGGGGCGCGTACTATGGCTACACCTTC. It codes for CAWSTPGGAYYGYTF.

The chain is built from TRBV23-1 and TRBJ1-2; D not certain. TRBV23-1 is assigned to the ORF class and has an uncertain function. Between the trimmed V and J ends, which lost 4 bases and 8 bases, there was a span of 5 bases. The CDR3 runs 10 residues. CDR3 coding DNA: TGCGCCAGCAGTCTGTACGGCTACACCTTC. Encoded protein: CASSLYGYTF.

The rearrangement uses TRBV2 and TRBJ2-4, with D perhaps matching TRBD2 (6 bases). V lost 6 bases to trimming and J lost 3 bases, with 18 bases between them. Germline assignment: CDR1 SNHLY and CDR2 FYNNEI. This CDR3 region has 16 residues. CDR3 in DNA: TGTGCCAGCAGGGCGTTTGGGGAGGATGGCAAAAACATTCAGTACTTC. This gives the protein CASRAFGEDGKNIQYF.

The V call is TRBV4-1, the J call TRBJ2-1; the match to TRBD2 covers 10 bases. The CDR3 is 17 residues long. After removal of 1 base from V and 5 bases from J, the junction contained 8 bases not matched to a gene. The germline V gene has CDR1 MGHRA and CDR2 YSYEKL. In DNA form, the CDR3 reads TGCGCCAGCAGCCAAGGGACTAGCGGCCTCTCGGACAATGAGCAGTTCTTC. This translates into CASSQGTSGLSDNEQFF.

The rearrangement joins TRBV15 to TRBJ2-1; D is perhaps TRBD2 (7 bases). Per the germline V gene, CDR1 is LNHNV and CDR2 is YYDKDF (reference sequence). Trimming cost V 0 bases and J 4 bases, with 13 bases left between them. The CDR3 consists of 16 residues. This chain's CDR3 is CATSREGGAGYNEQFF. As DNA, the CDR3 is TGTGCCACCAGCAGAGAAGGGGGGGCCGGATACAATGAGCAGTTCTTC.

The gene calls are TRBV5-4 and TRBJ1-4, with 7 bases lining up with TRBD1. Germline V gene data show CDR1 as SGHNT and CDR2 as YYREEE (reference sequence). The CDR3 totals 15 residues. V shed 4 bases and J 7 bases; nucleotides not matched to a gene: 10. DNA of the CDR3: TGTGCCAGCAGCACCCGACAGGGTGGAAGTGAAAAACTGTTTTTT. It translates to CASSTRQGGSEKLFF.

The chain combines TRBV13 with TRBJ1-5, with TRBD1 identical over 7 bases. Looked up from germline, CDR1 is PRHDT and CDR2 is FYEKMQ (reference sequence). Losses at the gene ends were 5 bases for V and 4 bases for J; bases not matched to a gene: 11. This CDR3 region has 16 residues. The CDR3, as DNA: TGTGCCAGCAGCCAAAACCGCGGGACAGATAATCAGCCCCAGCATTTT. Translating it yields CASSQNRGTDNQPQHF.

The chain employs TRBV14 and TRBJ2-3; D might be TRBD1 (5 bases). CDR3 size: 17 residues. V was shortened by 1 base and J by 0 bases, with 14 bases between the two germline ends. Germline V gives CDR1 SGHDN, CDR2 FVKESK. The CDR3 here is CASSQAAQGVSTDTQYF. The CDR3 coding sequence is TGTGCCAGCAGCCAAGCGGCCCAGGGTGTCAGCACAGATACGCAGTATTTT.

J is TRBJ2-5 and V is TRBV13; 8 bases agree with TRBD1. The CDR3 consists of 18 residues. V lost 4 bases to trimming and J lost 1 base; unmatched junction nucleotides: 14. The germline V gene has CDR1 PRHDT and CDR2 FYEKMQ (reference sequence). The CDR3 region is CASSSQLPQGQAQETQYF. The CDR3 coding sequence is TGTGCCAGCAGCTCACAACTTCCGCAGGGACAGGCCCAAGAGACCCAGTACTTC.